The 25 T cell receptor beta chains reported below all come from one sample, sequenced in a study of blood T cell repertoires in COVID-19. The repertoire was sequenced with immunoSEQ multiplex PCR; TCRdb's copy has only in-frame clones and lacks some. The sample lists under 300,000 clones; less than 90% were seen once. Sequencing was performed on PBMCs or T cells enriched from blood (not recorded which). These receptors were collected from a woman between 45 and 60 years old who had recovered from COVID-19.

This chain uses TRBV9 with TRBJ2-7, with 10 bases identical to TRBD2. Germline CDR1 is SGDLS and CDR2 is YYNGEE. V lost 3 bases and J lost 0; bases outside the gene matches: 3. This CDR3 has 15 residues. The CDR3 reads CASSASSGGSYEQYF. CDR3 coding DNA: TGTGCCAGCAGCGCTTCTAGCGGGGGCTCCTACGAGCAGTACTTC.

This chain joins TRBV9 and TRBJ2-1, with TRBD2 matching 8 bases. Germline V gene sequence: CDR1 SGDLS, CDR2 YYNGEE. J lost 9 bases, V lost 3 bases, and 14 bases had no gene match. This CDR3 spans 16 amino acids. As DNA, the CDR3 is TGTGCCAGCAGCGAGGACTCCAGCGGGAGTCGCGGTGAGCAGTTCTTC. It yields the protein CASSEDSSGSRGEQFF.

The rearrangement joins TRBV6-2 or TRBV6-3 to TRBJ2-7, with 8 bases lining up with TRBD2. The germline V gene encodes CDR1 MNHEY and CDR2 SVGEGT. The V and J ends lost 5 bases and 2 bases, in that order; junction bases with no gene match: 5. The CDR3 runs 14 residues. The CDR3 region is CASSRRGLAYEQYF. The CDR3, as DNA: TGTGCCAGCAGTCGGCGGGGACTAGCCTACGAGCAGTACTTC.

The CDR3 nucleotides read TGTGCCAGCAGCTTAGCCGGGAATAGCAATCAGCCCCAGCATTTT. It translates to CASSLAGNSNQPQHF. J is TRBJ1-5 and V is TRBV11-2, with D unresolved. The CDR3 is made up of 15 amino acids. Between the trimmed V and J ends, which lost 1 base and 0 bases, there was a span of 7 bases. Per germline, CDR1 SGHAT and CDR2 FQNNGV.

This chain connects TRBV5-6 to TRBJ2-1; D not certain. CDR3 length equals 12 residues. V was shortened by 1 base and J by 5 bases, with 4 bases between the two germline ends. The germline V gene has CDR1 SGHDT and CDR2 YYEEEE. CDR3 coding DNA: TGTGCCAGCAGCTTGAATAACAATGAGCAGTTCTTC. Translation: CASSLNNNEQFF.

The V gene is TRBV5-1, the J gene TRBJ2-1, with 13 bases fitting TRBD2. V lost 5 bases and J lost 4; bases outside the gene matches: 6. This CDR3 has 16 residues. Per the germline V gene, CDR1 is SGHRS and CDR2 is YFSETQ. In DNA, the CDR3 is TGCGCCAGCAGAGGTCAGACTAGCGGGAGGTACAATGAGCAGTTCTTC. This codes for CASRGQTSGRYNEQFF.

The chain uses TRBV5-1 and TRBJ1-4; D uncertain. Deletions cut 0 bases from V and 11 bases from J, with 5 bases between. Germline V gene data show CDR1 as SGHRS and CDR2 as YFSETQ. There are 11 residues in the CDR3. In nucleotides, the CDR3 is TGCGCCAGCAGCTTGGCCGGTAAACTGTTTTTT. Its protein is CASSLAGKLFF.

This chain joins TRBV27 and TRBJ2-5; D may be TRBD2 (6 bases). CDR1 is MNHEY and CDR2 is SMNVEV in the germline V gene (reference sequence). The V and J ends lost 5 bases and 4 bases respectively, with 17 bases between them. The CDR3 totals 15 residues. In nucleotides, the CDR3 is TGTGCCAGCAGTGGCGCCCGGGACTCCCGAGAGACCCAGTACTTC. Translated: CASSGARDSRETQYF.

The CDR3 spells CASSHPLAGQETQYF. CDR3 DNA: TGTGCCAGCAGCCACCCACTAGCGGGACAAGAGACCCAGTACTTC. This sequence joins TRBV7-9 and TRBJ2-5; 10 bases agree with TRBD2. This CDR3 comprises 15 residues. The trim removed 5 bases at V and 2 bases at J, leaving 5 bases unmatched. Per the germline V gene, CDR1 is SEHNR and CDR2 is FQNEAQ (reference sequence).

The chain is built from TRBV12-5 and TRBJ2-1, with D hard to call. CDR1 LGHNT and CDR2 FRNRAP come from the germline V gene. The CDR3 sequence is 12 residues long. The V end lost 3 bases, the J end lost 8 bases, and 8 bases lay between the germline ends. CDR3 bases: TGTGCTAGTGGTTTTCTCTGGCATGAGCAGTTCTTC. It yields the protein CASGFLWHEQFF.

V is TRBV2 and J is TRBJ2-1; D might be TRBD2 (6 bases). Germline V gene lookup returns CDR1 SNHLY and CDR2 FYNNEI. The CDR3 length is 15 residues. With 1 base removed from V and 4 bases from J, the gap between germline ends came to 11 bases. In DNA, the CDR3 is TGTGCCAGCAGTGAAGTGTCTAGCGCGTACAATGAGCAGTTCTTC. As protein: CASSEVSSAYNEQFF.

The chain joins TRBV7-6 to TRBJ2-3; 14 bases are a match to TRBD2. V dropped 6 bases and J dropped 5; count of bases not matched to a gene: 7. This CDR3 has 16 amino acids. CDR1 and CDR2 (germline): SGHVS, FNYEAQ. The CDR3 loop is CASRRLAGGMIDTQYF. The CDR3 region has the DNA TGTGCCAGCAGGAGACTAGCGGGAGGGATGATAGATACGCAGTATTTT.

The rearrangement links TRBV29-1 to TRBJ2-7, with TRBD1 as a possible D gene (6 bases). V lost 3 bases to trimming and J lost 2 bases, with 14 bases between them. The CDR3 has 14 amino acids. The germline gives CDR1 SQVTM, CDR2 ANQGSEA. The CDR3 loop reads CSVEGNRDPYEQYF. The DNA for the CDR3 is TGCAGCGTTGAGGGTAACAGGGACCCCTACGAGCAGTACTTC.

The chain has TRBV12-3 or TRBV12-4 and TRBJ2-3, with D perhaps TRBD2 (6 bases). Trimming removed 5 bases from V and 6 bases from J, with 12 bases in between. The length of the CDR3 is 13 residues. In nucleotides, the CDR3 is TGTGCCAGCAGTCGCGGCCGGGGGGATACGCAGTATTTT. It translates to CASSRGRGDTQYF.

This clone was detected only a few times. The DNA of the CDR3 is TGTGCCAGCAGCCAAGTGTACACAGGGTTTCAGCCCCAGCATTTT. This encodes CASSQVYTGFQPQHF. The chain is built from TRBV3-1 (or the pseudogene TRBV3-2) and TRBJ1-5, with TRBD1 as a possible D gene (6 bases). This CDR3 is 15 amino acids long. Deletions cut 1 base from V and 6 bases from J, with 13 bases between. The germline V gene has CDR1 LGHDT and CDR2 YNNKEL (reference sequence).

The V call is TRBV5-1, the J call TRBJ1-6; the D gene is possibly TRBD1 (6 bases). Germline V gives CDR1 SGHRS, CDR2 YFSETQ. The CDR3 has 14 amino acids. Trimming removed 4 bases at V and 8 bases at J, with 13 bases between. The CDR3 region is CASSRTAVDSPLHF. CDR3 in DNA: TGCGCCAGCAGCCGGACAGCCGTTGATTCACCCCTCCACTTT.

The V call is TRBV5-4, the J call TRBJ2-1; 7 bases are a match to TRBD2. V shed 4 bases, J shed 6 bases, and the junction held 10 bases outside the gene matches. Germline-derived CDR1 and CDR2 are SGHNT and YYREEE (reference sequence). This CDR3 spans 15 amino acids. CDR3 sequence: CASSGEASGGNEQFF. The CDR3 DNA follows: TGTGCCAGCAGCGGGGAGGCTAGCGGTGGCAATGAGCAGTTCTTC.

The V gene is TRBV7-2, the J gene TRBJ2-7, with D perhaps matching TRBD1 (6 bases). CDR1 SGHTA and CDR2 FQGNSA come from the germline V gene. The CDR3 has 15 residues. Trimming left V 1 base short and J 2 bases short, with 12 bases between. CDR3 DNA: TGTGCCAGCAGCTTAGGTAATGGGGGCACCTACGAGCAGTACTTC. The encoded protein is CASSLGNGGTYEQYF.

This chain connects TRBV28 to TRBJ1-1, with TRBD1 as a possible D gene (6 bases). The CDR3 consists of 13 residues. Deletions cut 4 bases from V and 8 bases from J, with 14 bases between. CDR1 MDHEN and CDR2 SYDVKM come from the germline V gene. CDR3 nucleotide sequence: TGTGCCAGCAGTTCCCCCGTTGGGACAGAAGCTTTCTTT. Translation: CASSSPVGTEAFF.

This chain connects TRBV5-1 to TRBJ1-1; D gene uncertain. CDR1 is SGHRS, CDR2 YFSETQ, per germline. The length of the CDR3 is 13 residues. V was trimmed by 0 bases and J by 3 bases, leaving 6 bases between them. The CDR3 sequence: CASSLVSDTEAFF. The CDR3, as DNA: TGCGCCAGCAGCTTGGTTTCGGACACTGAAGCTTTCTTT.

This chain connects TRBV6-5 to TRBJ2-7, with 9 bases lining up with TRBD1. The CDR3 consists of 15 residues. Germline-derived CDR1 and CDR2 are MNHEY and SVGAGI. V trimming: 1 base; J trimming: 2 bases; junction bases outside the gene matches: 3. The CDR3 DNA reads TGTGCCAGCAGTTACTGGACAGGGGCCCCCTACGAGCAGTACTTC. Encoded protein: CASSYWTGAPYEQYF.

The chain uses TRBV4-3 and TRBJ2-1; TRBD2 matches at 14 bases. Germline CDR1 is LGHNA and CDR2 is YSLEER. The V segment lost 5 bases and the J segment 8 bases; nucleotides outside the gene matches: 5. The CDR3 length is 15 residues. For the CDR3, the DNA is TGCGCCAGCAGCTACGGGACTAGCGGGAGTTATGAGCAGTTCTTC. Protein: CASSYGTSGSYEQFF.

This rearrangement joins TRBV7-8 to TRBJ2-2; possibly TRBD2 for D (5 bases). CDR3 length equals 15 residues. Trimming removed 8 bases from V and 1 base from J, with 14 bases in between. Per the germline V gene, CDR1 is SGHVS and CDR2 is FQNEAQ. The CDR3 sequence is CASVPAGWNTGELFF. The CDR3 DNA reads TGTGCCAGCGTACCGGCGGGTTGGAACACCGGGGAGCTGTTTTTT.

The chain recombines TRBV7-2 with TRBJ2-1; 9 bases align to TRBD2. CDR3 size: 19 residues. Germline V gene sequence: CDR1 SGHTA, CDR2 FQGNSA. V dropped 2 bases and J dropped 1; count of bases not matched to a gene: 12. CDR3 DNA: TGTGCCAGCAGCTTAATGTGGGCTAGCGGGGTACCATCCTACAATGAGCAGTTCTTC. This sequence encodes CASSLMWASGVPSYNEQFF.

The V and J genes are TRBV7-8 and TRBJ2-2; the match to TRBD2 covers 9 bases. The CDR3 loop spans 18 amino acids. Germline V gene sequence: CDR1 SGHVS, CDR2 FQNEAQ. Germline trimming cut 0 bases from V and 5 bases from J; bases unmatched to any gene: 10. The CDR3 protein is CASSLARDRAGGTGELFF. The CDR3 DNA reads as TGTGCCAGCAGCTTAGCCAGGGATAGAGCGGGAGGTACCGGGGAGCTGTTTTTT.